This paragraph reports one TCR beta chain. These data originate in a study of PD-1 blockade in classical Hodgkin lymphoma. TCRdb's table, derived via immunoSEQ multiplex PCR, lists solely in-frame clones and lacks some. This repertoire shows 80,000 to 100,000 clones, roughly 76% found once; its top ten account for around 15%. V lost 3 bases and J lost 5; bases outside the gene matches: 7. This CDR3 region has 16 residues. Germline V gene data show CDR1 as LNHNV and CDR2 as YYDKDF (reference sequence). With no exception, relapse followed autologous stem cell transplantation in all patients, and brentuximab vedotin exposure varied.

Sequencing was performed on peripheral blood mononuclear cells (PBMCs), taken before the second cycle of nivolumab. The sequence came from a human donor with classical Hodgkin lymphoma. The chain joins TRBV15 to TRBJ2-1; 10 positions match TRBD1. The CDR3 loop reads CATSRGGTGVHNEQFF. The CDR3 DNA reads TGTGCCACCAGCAGGGGGGGGACAGGGGTTCACAATGAGCAGTTCTTC.